These T cell receptor beta chains were read from a single sample in a study of radiotherapy plus CTLA-4 blockade in lung cancer. TCRdb's copy holds only in-frame clones and misses some; the assay was immunoSEQ multiplex PCR. The sample carries around 55,000 clones, about 80% recorded once. The sample in question was peripheral blood, obtained from a patient treated with radiotherapy plus ipilimumab. These receptors came from a human donor with non-small cell lung cancer whose response to radiotherapy plus ipilimumab could not be evaluated. Each CDR3 is given with its conserved first and last residue. A D gene is named only where the DNA matches it firmly. Size tells how often a clone was seen (once, few, many) or the class of an expanded clone, and some rows leave it out.

v_call	cdr3_length	d_call	j_call	clone_size	cdr3_nt	cdr3_aa
TRBV6-6	16	TRBD1	TRBJ1-1	.	TGTGCCAGCAGTTCTCGGGCAGGGGGCCGGTACACTGAAGCTTTCTTT	CASSSRAGGRYTEAFF
TRBV30	14	.	TRBJ2-7	.	TGTGCCTGGAGTGGGAGGGCGGACCCCTACGAGCAGTACTTC	CAWSGRADPYEQYF
TRBV5-1	13	.	TRBJ2-5	.	TGCGCCAGCAGCTTGGCAAGCCTGGAGACCCAGTACTTC	CASSLASLETQYF
TRBV5-5	15	.	TRBJ2-7	few	TGTGCCAGCAGCTTGGCCCCGGACATATCATACGAGCAGTACTTC	CASSLAPDISYEQYF
TRBV19	19	.	TRBJ1-5	.	TGTGCCAGTAGTATTTCAGGGGCTAGGTTGGGGTATAGCAATCAGCCCCAGCATTTT	CASSISGARLGYSNQPQHF
TRBV5-6	13	.	TRBJ2-7	.	TGTGCCAGCAGCTCATCGGGGGCCTACGAGCAGTACTTC	CASSSSGAYEQYF
TRBV15	17	TRBD1	TRBJ1-1	.	TGTGCCACCAGCGGAGAGTTCTGGACAGGGAGGAACACTGAAGCTTTCTTT	CATSGEFWTGRNTEAFF
TRBV2	14	.	TRBJ2-7	.	TGTGCCAGCAGCCGACTAGTATCCTCACGAGAGCAGTACTTC	CASSRLVSSREQYF
TRBV5-5	17	TRBD1	TRBJ2-1	.	TGTGCCAGCAGCTTGTGGGGACAGGGACTCACATCCCATGAGCAGTTCTTC	CASSLWGQGLTSHEQFF
TRBV19	13	.	TRBJ2-5	few	TGTGCCAGTAGTATGCAGGGTCAAGAGACCCAGTACTTC	CASSMQGQETQYF
TRBV6-1	13	.	TRBJ2-7	.	TGTGCCAGCAGGGCCGGACAGACCTACGAGCAGTACTTC	CASRAGQTYEQYF
TRBV4-2	18	.	TRBJ1-1	.	TGTGCCAGCAGCCAAGATGTAGGATCAGGGGCCCCTAACACTGAAGCTTTCTTT	CASSQDVGSGAPNTEAFF
TRBV9	15	.	TRBJ2-1	.	TGTGCCAGCAGCGTAGGGAGCGTATCCTACAATGAGCAGTTCTTC	CASSVGSVSYNEQFF
TRBV29-1	12	.	TRBJ1-1	once	TGCAGCGTCTCCTCCGGGGGGTCCGAAGCTTTCTTT	CSVSSGGSEAFF
TRBV11-2	14	TRBD2	TRBJ2-1	.	TGTGCCAGCAGCTCGGGACTAGCCTCGCCTGAGCAGTTCTTC	CASSSGLASPEQFF
TRBV4-3	13	.	TRBJ1-5	few	TGCGCCAGCAGCCAACACCGAGATCAGCCCCAGCATTTT	CASSQHRDQPQHF
TRBV7-2	19	TRBD2	TRBJ2-3	few	TGTGCCAGCAGCTTAAACAGGGGGCCTAGCGGGAGGGTGGCGGATACGCAGTATTTT	CASSLNRGPSGRVADTQYF
TRBV6-5	13	.	TRBJ2-1	.	TGTGCCAGTCGGGACTCCCCTATCAATGAGCAGTTCTTC	CASRDSPINEQFF
TRBV28	17	TRBD2	TRBJ2-1	.	TGTGCCAGCAGTCCTCGGACTAGCGGGAGGGATTACAATGAGCAGTTCTTC	CASSPRTSGRDYNEQFF
TRBV19	15	TRBD1	TRBJ1-1	.	TGTGCCAGTTGTTGGGGACAGGGAGGGGCCACTGAAGCTTTCTTT	CASCWGQGGATEAFF
TRBV28	14	.	TRBJ2-2	.	TGTGCCAGCAGTCCGGGACTCAACACCGGGGAGCTGTTTTTT	CASSPGLNTGELFF
TRBV9	17	TRBD2	TRBJ2-1	once	TGTGCCAGCAGCGTAGGCCTAGCGGGAGGGGTTTACAATGAGCAGTTCTTC	CASSVGLAGGVYNEQFF
TRBV6-5	15	.	TRBJ1-6	once	TGTGCCAGCAGTTTAACAGGCTCCTATAATTCACCCCTCCACTTT	CASSLTGSYNSPLHF
TRBV19	13	.	TRBJ1-4	.	TGTACCTCTGGGGCGCGGTGGGGTGAAAAACTGTTTTTT	CTSGARWGEKLFF
TRBV29-1	13	.	TRBJ1-1	.	TGCAGCGCTGGCGGGTCGGGAAACACTGAAGCTTTCTTT	CSAGGSGNTEAFF
TRBV9	17	TRBD1	TRBJ2-3	.	TGTGCCAGCAGCGTACTCGGGACAGGTCTGGGCACAGATACGCAGTATTTT	CASSVLGTGLGTDTQYF
TRBV19	15	.	TRBJ1-4	.	TGTGCCAGTACCGACGGACAGTCCTGGAATGAAAAACTGTTTTTT	CASTDGQSWNEKLFF
TRBV7-6	14	.	TRBJ2-7	.	TGTGCCAGCAGCCGGGTAACAGGGGAGGACGAGCAGTACTTC	CASSRVTGEDEQYF
TRBV7-9	15	.	TRBJ1-6	.	TGTGCCAGCAGCTTAGCTGGGTCGAGGAATTCACCCCTCCACTTT	CASSLAGSRNSPLHF